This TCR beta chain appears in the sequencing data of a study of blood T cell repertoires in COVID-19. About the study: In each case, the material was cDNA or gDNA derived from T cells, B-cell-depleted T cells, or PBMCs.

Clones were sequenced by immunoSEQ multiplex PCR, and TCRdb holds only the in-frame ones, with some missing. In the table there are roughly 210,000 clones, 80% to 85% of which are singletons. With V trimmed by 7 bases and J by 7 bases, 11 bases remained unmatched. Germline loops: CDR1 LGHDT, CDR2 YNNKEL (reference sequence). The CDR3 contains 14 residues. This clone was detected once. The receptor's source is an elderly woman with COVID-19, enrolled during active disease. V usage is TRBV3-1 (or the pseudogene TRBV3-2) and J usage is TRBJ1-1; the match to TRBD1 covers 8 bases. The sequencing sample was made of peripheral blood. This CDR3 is CASTPGRGLYEAFF. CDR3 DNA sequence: TGTGCCAGCACCCCCGGCAGGGGGCTGTATGAAGCTTTCTTT.